This passage covers 19 T cell receptor beta chains from one sample sequenced in a study of blood T cell repertoires in COVID-19. Only in-frame clones appear in the TCRdb table, and some are missing; sequencing was by immunoSEQ multiplex PCR. This table holds a few hundred thousand clones, approximately 90% found once. Sequenced sample: peripheral blood. These receptors were obtained from a woman aged 40-49 years who had recovered from COVID-19.

V and J are TRBV12-3 or TRBV12-4 and TRBJ1-1; 10 bases match TRBD1. J gave up 3 bases and V 7 bases, and 2 bases lay outside the gene matches. The CDR3 length is 13 residues. CDR3 protein: CASNDRGHTEAFF. The CDR3 DNA sequence: TGTGCCAGCAACGACAGGGGGCACACTGAAGCTTTCTTT.

V gene TRBV20-1 combines with J gene TRBJ2-5; D is possibly TRBD1 (5 bases). With 7 bases removed from V and 4 bases from J, the gap between germline ends came to 10 bases. This CDR3 spans 11 amino acids. Germline CDR1 DFQATT, CDR2 SNEGSKA (reference sequence). The CDR3 DNA sequence: TGCAGTGAGGGTAGGGGAGAGACCCAGTACTTC. This codes for CSEGRGETQYF.

This clone has a handful of counts. The V and J genes are TRBV4-2 and TRBJ1-1; D perhaps matches TRBD1 (6 bases). V lost 4 bases and J 0 bases, leaving 12 bases between the germline ends. Germline CDR1 and CDR2: LGHNA and YNFKEQ. This CDR3 is 15 amino acids long. CDR3 sequence (DNA): TGTGCCAGCAGCCCTGGGGGGGACATGAACACTGAAGCTTTCTTT. Translation: CASSPGGDMNTEAFF.

This sequence joins TRBV15 and TRBJ1-3; no clear D gene. Trimming cost V 6 bases and J 0 bases, with 12 bases left between them. The germline V gene has CDR1 LNHNV and CDR2 YYDKDF (reference sequence). The CDR3 totals 15 residues. DNA for the CDR3: TGTGCCACCAGGAGGGAGGTTAACTCTGGAAACACCATATATTTT. Translated: CATRREVNSGNTIYF.

The chain combines TRBV6-5 with TRBJ2-1; no reliable D call. Germline V lookup: CDR1 MNHEY, CDR2 SVGAGI. CDR3 size: 15 residues. The V gene lost 8 bases and the J gene lost 6 bases, with 20 bases spanning the gap. Here the CDR3 DNA reads TGTGCCAGCGTCCCCCTTCGAGGAATGGGCAATGAGCAGTTCTTC. It translates to CASVPLRGMGNEQFF.

This chain connects TRBV30 to TRBJ1-5; D uncertain. V was trimmed by 0 bases and J by 9 bases, leaving 15 bases between them. Germline loops: CDR1 GTSNPN, CDR2 SVGIG (reference sequence). This CDR3 is 14 amino acids long. CDR3 sequence reads: CAWSVGPGRMPQHF. The CDR3 DNA follows: TGTGCCTGGAGTGTGGGCCCCGGTCGGATGCCCCAGCATTTT. Complete variable domain (other parts from reference TRBV30 and TRBJ1-5): SQTIHQWPATLVQPVGSPLSLECTVEGTSNPNLYWYRQAAGRGLQLLFYSVGIGQISSEVPQNLSASRPQDRQFILSSKKLLLSDSGFYLCAWSVGPGRMPQHFGDGTRLSIL.

A single count supports this clone. The rearrangement links TRBV10-3 to TRBJ2-2, with 10 bases lining up with TRBD1. V lost 4 bases to trimming and J lost 6 bases; unmatched junction nucleotides: 2. Germline V gene data show CDR1 as ENHRY and CDR2 as SYGVKD. The CDR3 sequence is 14 residues long. This chain's CDR3 is CAISGGTGAGELFF. In DNA form, the CDR3 reads TGTGCCATCAGTGGGGGGACAGGGGCCGGGGAGCTGTTTTTT.

V and J are TRBV9 and TRBJ2-1, with 9 bases lining up with TRBD2. This CDR3 is built from 14 residues. V lost 0 bases to trimming and J lost 10 bases; unmatched junction nucleotides: 5. Germline CDR1 and CDR2: SGDLS and YYNGEE. DNA for the CDR3: TGTGCCAGCAGCGTAGTGAACAGCGGGGGGGAGCAGTTCTTC. Translation gives CASSVVNSGGEQFF.

V is TRBV10-3 and J is TRBJ1-1, with TRBD1 identical over 8 bases. The CDR3 loop spans 15 amino acids. Germline CDR1 ENHRY, CDR2 SYGVKD. The V and J ends lost 2 bases and 0 bases, in that order; junction bases with no gene match: 2. The CDR3 sequence: CAISEPGQVNTEAFF. The CDR3 nucleotides read TGTGCCATCAGTGAGCCGGGACAGGTGAACACTGAAGCTTTCTTT.

The rearrangement links TRBV5-5 to TRBJ2-5, with a tentative D call TRBD2 (5 bases). The germline gives CDR1 SGHKS, CDR2 YYEKEE (reference sequence). V was pared by 0 bases and J by 5 bases, with 11 bases between. This CDR3 has 14 residues. Here the CDR3 reads CASSLEGRGETQYF. CDR3 nucleotide sequence: TGTGCCAGCAGCTTGGAGGGCCGCGGGGAGACCCAGTACTTC.

This clone appeared a few times. The CDR3 DNA is TGTGCCAGCTCACCGGGACAGGCCCTACCCTATGGCTACACCTTC. It codes for CASSPGQALPYGYTF. The chain has TRBV18 and TRBJ1-2, with 8 bases fitting TRBD1. The CDR3 runs 15 residues. J lost 4 bases, V lost 3 bases, and 7 bases had no gene match. Germline-derived CDR1 and CDR2 are KGHSH and LQKENI. Based on the CDR3 plus reference TRBV18 and TRBJ1-2, the full variable domain is NAGVMQNPRHLVRRRGQEARLRCSPMKGHSHVYWYRQLPEEGLKFMVYLQKENIIDESGMPKERFSAEFPKEGPSILRIQQVVRGDSAAYFCASSPGQALPYGYTFGSGTRLTVV.

The rearrangement uses TRBV2 and TRBJ2-1, with D possibly TRBD2 on 5 matching bases. Germline CDR1 SNHLY, CDR2 FYNNEI. The CDR3 sequence is 13 residues long. Trimming took off 8 bases at V and 2 bases at J, with 10 bases between the two ends. The CDR3 DNA reads TGTGCCAGCCTTGCGGGTGCCTACAATGAGCAGTTCTTC. This translates into CASLAGAYNEQFF.

This chain joins TRBV5-4 and TRBJ1-2; 10 bases match TRBD1. The germline CDR1 and CDR2 sequences are SGHNT and YYREEE (reference sequence). CDR3 size: 16 residues. The J segment lost 3 bases and the V segment lost 4 bases, leaving 9 bases of the junction unmatched. CDR3 bases: TGTGCCAGCAGCCCCGGGACAGGGGTTGGGGACTATGGCTACACCTTC. Translated: CASSPGTGVGDYGYTF.

The chain has TRBV27 and TRBJ1-5; tentatively, D is TRBD1 (6 bases). V shed 4 bases and J shed 7 bases, with 20 bases lying between them. The germline V gene encodes CDR1 MNHEY and CDR2 SMNVEV (reference sequence). This CDR3 is built from 16 residues. The CDR3: CASSSTTGTLGQPQHF. In nucleotides, the CDR3 is TGTGCCAGCAGTTCCACGACAGGAACGCTTGGGCAGCCCCAGCATTTT.

The chain recombines TRBV5-1 with TRBJ2-7, with TRBD1 identical over 8 bases. The CDR3 is made up of 17 amino acids. Germline CDR1 SGHRS, CDR2 YFSETQ. The J segment lost 7 bases and the V segment lost 4 bases, leaving 19 bases of the junction unmatched. CDR3 DNA sequence: TGCGCCAGCAGCCCCCAACCCCGACAGGGGATCGGGGATGAGCAGTACTTC. Translated: CASSPQPRQGIGDEQYF. Supplemented by reference TRBV5-1 and TRBJ2-7, the full variable domain reads KAGVTQTPRYLIKTRGQQVTLSCSPISGHRSVSWYQQTPGQGLQFLFEYFSETQRNKGNFPGRFSGRQFSNSRSEMNVSTLELGDSALYLCASSPQPRQGIGDEQYFGPGTRLTVT.

CDR3: CASTRTDWNTEAFF. CDR3 in DNA: TGTGCCAGCACACGGACAGATTGGAACACTGAAGCTTTCTTT. The rearrangement links TRBV2 to TRBJ1-1; possible D gene TRBD1, 6 bases. The V end lost 7 bases, the J end lost 1 base, and 13 bases lay between the germline ends. The CDR3 consists of 14 residues. Germline lookup yields CDR1 SNHLY and CDR2 FYNNEI.

The J gene is TRBJ2-3, the V gene TRBV11-2; perhaps TRBD2 as D (7 bases). Germline CDR1 SGHAT, CDR2 FQNNGV. The CDR3 runs 19 residues. The CDR3 reads CASAAGGGRLASSTDTQYF. As DNA, the CDR3 is TGTGCGAGCGCCGCGGGCGGGGGCCGACTAGCCTCTAGCACAGATACGCAGTATTTT.

This chain links TRBV27 with TRBJ2-3; weak D call: TRBD1 (6 bases). Deletions cut 6 bases from V and 1 base from J, with 14 bases between. This CDR3 has 15 amino acids. Per the germline V gene, CDR1 is MNHEY and CDR2 is SMNVEV (reference sequence). Here the CDR3 reads CASSPTGWGTDTQYF. The CDR3 DNA is TGTGCCAGCAGCCCGACAGGCTGGGGCACAGATACGCAGTATTTT.

CDR3 nucleotide sequence: TGTGCCAGCAGTGAAGGTCAGGGGGCGTGGACTGAAGCTTTCTTT. It translates to CASSEGQGAWTEAFF. The J gene is TRBJ1-1, the V gene TRBV2, with 8 bases aligning to TRBD1. V gave up 1 base and J gave up 5 bases; unmatched junction bases: 6. This CDR3 is built from 15 residues. Germline V gene sequence: CDR1 SNHLY, CDR2 FYNNEI.